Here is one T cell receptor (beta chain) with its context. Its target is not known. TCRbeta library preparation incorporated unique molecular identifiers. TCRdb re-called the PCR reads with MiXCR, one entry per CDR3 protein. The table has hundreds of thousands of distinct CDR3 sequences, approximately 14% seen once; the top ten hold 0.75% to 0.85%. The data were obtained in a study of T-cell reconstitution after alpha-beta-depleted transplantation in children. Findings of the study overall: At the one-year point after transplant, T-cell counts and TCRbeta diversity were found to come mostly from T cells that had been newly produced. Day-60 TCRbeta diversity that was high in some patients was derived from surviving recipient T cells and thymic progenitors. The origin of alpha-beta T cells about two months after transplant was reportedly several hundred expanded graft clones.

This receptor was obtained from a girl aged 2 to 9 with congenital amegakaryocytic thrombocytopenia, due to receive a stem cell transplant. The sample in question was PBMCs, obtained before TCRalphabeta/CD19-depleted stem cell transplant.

The CDR3: CASSSGAIGSHEQFF. For the CDR3, the DNA is TGTGCCAGCAGTTCCGGGGCTATCGGGAGTCACGAGCAGTTCTTC. V and J are TRBV12-3 or TRBV12-4 and TRBJ2-1, with D possibly TRBD2 on 6 matching bases. The CDR3 is 15 amino acids. With 4 bases removed from V and 10 bases from J, the gap between germline ends came to 20 bases.